The 32 T cell receptor beta chains listed next were all sequenced from one sample in a study of cytomegalovirus exposure and HLA in healthy donors (dated by TCRdb to 2016 to 2017). To prepare the library, the immunoSEQ multiplex PCR assay was applied. A mixture of 60 forward primers for TCR Vbeta segments and 13 reverse primers for TCR Jbeta segments was used in the multiplex PCR. The source is immuneACCESS, and TCRdb retained only in-frame sequences with V and J called. Part of the clones is not carried over; for the studies checked, unresolved V genes explain less than half of this, and the remainder is unexplained. This sample has 90,000 or so clones in its table, and approximately 80% of those were observed once. The top ten constitute 3.4% of the sample. Sequencing was performed on PBMCs. These receptor sequences come from a man aged 25-40 years in good health and CMV-seropositive.

The genes are TRBV7-2 and TRBJ2-1; 7 bases are shared with TRBD2. CDR3 length equals 16 residues. Germline values: CDR1 SGHTA, CDR2 FQGNSA. V lost 1 base to trimming and J lost 3 bases; unmatched junction nucleotides: 6. The CDR3 DNA reads as TGTGCCAGCAGCTTAGAGGCTAGCGGAGTCTACAATGAGCAGTTCTTC. It is translated as CASSLEASGVYNEQFF.

The chain has TRBV5-1 and TRBJ2-7; no clear D. The CDR3 consists of 15 residues. Germline V CDR1 and CDR2: SGHRS, YFSETQ. Trimming removed 0 bases from V and 0 bases from J, with 10 bases in between. In DNA form, the CDR3 reads TGCGCCAGCAGCTTGGAGAGCGCTAGCTCCTACGAGCAGTACTTC. Its translation: CASSLESASSYEQYF.

The chain links TRBV7-2 to TRBJ1-1; D may be TRBD1 (5 bases). Germline loops: CDR1 SGHTA, CDR2 FQGNSA. The CDR3 is 14 amino acids. V shed 5 bases and J shed 1 base, with 11 bases lying between them. The CDR3 is CASSLHDRNTEAFF. The CDR3 nucleotides read TGTGCCAGCAGCCTCCACGACAGGAACACTGAAGCTTTCTTT.

The chain carries TRBV4-1 and TRBJ2-5, with D possibly TRBD2 on 7 matching bases. The CDR3 covers 15 residues. Germline lookup yields CDR1 MGHRA and CDR2 YSYEKL. V was clipped by 4 bases and J by 5 bases, with 17 bases between them. CDR3 region: CASSLLGGGWETQYF. The CDR3 DNA reads as TGCGCCAGCAGCCTCCTGGGGGGGGGCTGGGAGACCCAGTACTTC.

Details on this clone: The same CDR3 arises from other DNA sequences in this sample as well. The gene calls are TRBV28 and TRBJ2-7, with TRBD2 as a possible D gene (6 bases). V shed 3 bases and J shed 6 bases, with 6 bases lying between them. Germline CDR1 reads MDHEN; CDR2 reads SYDVKM. The CDR3 length is 11 residues. The CDR3 sequence is CASSLGGEQYF. The CDR3 DNA reads TGTGCCAGCAGTTTGGGAGGCGAGCAGTACTTC.

This clone appeared a few times. The chain uses TRBV10-1 and TRBJ1-4; unclear D gene. Germline CDR1 reads WNHNN; CDR2 reads SYGVQD (reference sequence). The CDR3 runs 11 residues. The V end lost 8 bases, the J end lost 8 bases, and 9 bases lay between the germline ends. Here the CDR3 DNA reads TGCGCCAGCCTTGAAAGCGAAAAACTGTTTTTT. Translating it yields CASLESEKLFF.

This rearrangement joins TRBV5-1 to TRBJ2-5; the D is unclear. The J call could be wrong; TRBJ2-7 is a better fit for the DNA end. The germline V gene has CDR1 SGHRS and CDR2 YFSETQ. CDR3 length: 11 amino acids. The CDR3 coding sequence is TGCGCCAGCAGCTCCTACTCCGAGCAGTACTTC. It codes for CASSSYSEQYF.

About this clone itself: The junction does not match germline at one end; this may be a read error. The chain is built from TRBV5-1 and TRBJ1-6; D may be TRBD1 (6 bases). Germline values: CDR1 SGHRS, CDR2 YFSETQ. The length of the CDR3 is 16 residues. The CDR3 protein is CASSLQGNSYNSPLHF. CDR3 nucleotides: TGCGCCAGCAGCCTACAGGGAAACTCCTATAATTCCCCCCTCCACTTT. The full variable domain, in which reference TRBV5-1 and TRBJ1-6 provide the parts outside the CDR3, is KAGVTQTPRYLIKTRGQQVTLSCSPISGHRSVSWYQQTPGQGLQFLFEYFSETQRNKGNFPGRFSGRQFSNSRSEMNVSTLELGDSALYLCASSLQGNSYNSPLHFGNGTRLTVT.

The chain carries TRBV10-1 and TRBJ2-7; 8 positions agree with TRBD2. The CDR3 is 14 residues long. J gave up 3 bases and V 7 bases, and 8 bases lay outside the gene matches. CDR1 and CDR2 from the germline V gene are WNHNN and SYGVQD (reference sequence). CDR3 nucleotides: TGCGCCAGCAACCCGGGACTAGAGAGCTACGAGCAGTACTTC. Translated: CASNPGLESYEQYF.

The chain combines TRBV18 with TRBJ1-3, with D uncertain. The germline V gene has CDR1 KGHSH and CDR2 LQKENI. The length of the CDR3 is 15 residues. Trimming shortened V by 6 bases and J by 2 bases, and 14 bases separated the two germline ends. Here the CDR3 DNA reads TGTGCCAGCTCCATAGACCGGGAAACTGGAAACACCATATATTTT. Translated: CASSIDRETGNTIYF.

The chain links TRBV9 to TRBJ2-7, with a tentative D call TRBD1 (6 bases). The germline gives CDR1 SGDLS, CDR2 YYNGEE. The V gene lost 4 bases and the J gene lost 2 bases, with 13 bases spanning the gap. This CDR3 has 14 residues. The DNA of the CDR3 is TGTGCCAGCAGCCCCATAGGGGGAACCTACGAGCAGTACTTC. Translation gives CASSPIGGTYEQYF.

This clone was observed once. The gene calls are TRBV5-1 and TRBJ1-6, with D hard to call. The CDR3 extends over 15 amino acids. V was cut by 0 bases and J by 7 bases, with 11 bases left in between. Per the germline V gene, CDR1 is SGHRS and CDR2 is YFSETQ. The CDR3 DNA reads as TGCGCCAGCAGCTTGGGCTCTGGGCTCAATTCACCCCTCCACTTT. Encoded protein: CASSLGSGLNSPLHF.

The V and J genes are TRBV28 and TRBJ2-7; D remains ambiguous. Germline assignment: CDR1 MDHEN and CDR2 SYDVKM. This CDR3 comprises 12 residues. V dropped 7 bases and J dropped 5 bases, with 12 bases sitting between them. In DNA, the CDR3 is TGTGCCAGCAACCTAAAAAGAAACGAGCAGTACTTC. Protein product: CASNLKRNEQYF.

This chain links TRBV29-1 with TRBJ2-1; D is unclear. CDR3 length: 14 residues. Germline V gives CDR1 SQVTM, CDR2 ANQGSEA. The ends were cut back, 8 bases at V and 9 bases at J, with 23 bases in the middle. This CDR3 reads CSTTPGLLAGEQFF. The CDR3 DNA is TGCAGCACCACACCCGGGTTACTGGCTGGTGAGCAGTTCTTC.

The rearrangement uses TRBV28 and TRBJ2-1; D is unclear. Germline V gene data show CDR1 as MDHEN and CDR2 as SYDVKM. The CDR3 runs to 14 residues. V lost 4 bases and J 10 bases, leaving 17 bases between the germline ends. CDR3 DNA: TGTGCCAGCAGTTCACCCCCACCGGCGGTCGAGCAGTTCTTC. This translates into CASSSPPPAVEQFF.

This clone is medium-sized by share. The chain links TRBV27 to TRBJ1-2, with D possibly matching TRBD1 (6 bases). The germline V and J ends were trimmed by 5 bases and 4 bases, with 11 bases remaining between them. Germline CDR1 and CDR2: MNHEY and SMNVEV (reference sequence). CDR3 size: 13 residues. The CDR3 spells CASSTGFSYGYTF. The CDR3 DNA reads TGTGCCAGCAGTACAGGGTTTAGCTATGGCTACACCTTC.

The J gene is TRBJ2-2, the V gene TRBV7-9, with 11 positions matching TRBD2. The CDR3 covers 18 residues. Germline V gene lookup returns CDR1 SEHNR and CDR2 FQNEAQ (reference sequence). After removal of 3 bases from V and 3 bases from J, the junction contained 9 bases not matched to a gene. CDR3 residues: CASSFFTSGSRDTGELFF. In DNA, the CDR3 is TGTGCCAGCAGCTTCTTTACTAGCGGGAGTCGGGACACCGGGGAGCTGTTTTTT.

The V and J genes are TRBV6-5 and TRBJ2-1, with 11 bases lining up with TRBD2. CDR1 and CDR2 (germline): MNHEY, SVGAGI. The CDR3 sequence is 16 residues long. V dropped 2 bases and J dropped 8; count of bases not matched to a gene: 8. CDR3 in amino acids: CASSYRSGRALDEQFF. The CDR3 DNA sequence: TGTGCCAGCAGTTACCGTAGCGGGAGGGCCTTAGATGAGCAGTTCTTC.

CDR3 sequence: CASSGDRGPGEQFF. CDR3 sequence (DNA): TGCGCCAGCAGTGGGGACAGGGGGCCAGGTGAGCAGTTCTTC. This rearrangement joins TRBV5-1 to TRBJ2-1, with 12 bases that match TRBD1. The V gene's germline CDR1 is SGHRS and CDR2 YFSETQ. With 5 bases clipped from V and 9 bases from J, the junction kept 6 bases outside the gene matches. CDR3 length: 14 amino acids. The variable domain in full, completed from reference TRBV5-1 and TRBJ2-1, reads KAGVTQTPRYLIKTRGQQVTLSCSPISGHRSVSWYQQTPGQGLQFLFEYFSETQRNKGNFPGRFSGRQFSNSRSEMNVSTLELGDSALYLCASSGDRGPGEQFFGPGTRLTVL.

The V gene is TRBV10-2, the J gene TRBJ2-5; the D gene is possibly TRBD2 (6 bases). The CDR3 totals 15 residues. V shed 0 bases and J shed 8 bases, with 16 bases lying between them. CDR1 WSHSY and CDR2 SAAADI come from the germline V gene. CDR3 amino acids: CASSESSASVETQYF. The CDR3 region has the DNA TGCGCCAGCAGTGAGTCGTCGGCTAGCGTGGAAACCCAGTACTTC.

Notes on this clone: This CDR3 is also generated by other DNA sequences in the sample. The chain uses TRBV6-1 and TRBJ2-1, with D tentatively TRBD2 (5 bases). V was cut by 0 bases and J by 4 bases, with 7 bases left in between. The CDR3 covers 14 residues. Germline-derived CDR1 and CDR2 are MNHNS and SASEGT. CDR3 DNA sequence: TGTGCCAGCAGTGAAGCCGGCGGGTACAATGAGCAGTTCTTC. Its protein product is CASSEAGGYNEQFF.

The V gene is TRBV6-4, the J gene TRBJ2-1; 9 positions match TRBD2. The CDR3 runs 15 residues. Losses at the gene ends were 8 bases for V and 4 bases for J; bases not matched to a gene: 9. Germline loops: CDR1 MRHNA, CDR2 SNTAGT. CDR3 nucleotide sequence: TGTGCCAGCGCAGACTCTAGCGGGGATTACAATGAGCAGTTCTTC. It is translated as CASADSSGDYNEQFF.

The J gene is TRBJ2-5, the V gene TRBV6-1, with 8 positions matching TRBD2. The J call may not be correct, given that the DNA end is closer to TRBJ2-7. The germline V gene encodes CDR1 MNHNS and CDR2 SASEGT. The CDR3 is 13 residues long. CDR3 residues: CASRRGGSYEQYF. DNA of the CDR3: TGTGCCAGCAGACGGGGGGGCTCCTACGAGCAGTACTTC.

This clone appeared a few times. The V call is TRBV6-5, the J call TRBJ2-7; 9 bases are shared with TRBD1. The CDR3 covers 13 residues. Germline CDR1 MNHEY, CDR2 SVGAGI. V shed 8 bases and J 1 base; nucleotides not matched to a gene: 3. CDR3 protein: CASGDRASYEQYF. CDR3 DNA sequence: TGTGCCAGCGGGGACAGGGCTTCCTACGAGCAGTACTTC.

This rearrangement joins TRBV18 to TRBJ1-1; a possible D gene is TRBD1 (6 bases). Trimming shortened V by 5 bases and J by 0 bases, and 16 bases separated the two germline ends. CDR3 length equals 16 residues. Per the germline V gene, CDR1 is KGHSH and CDR2 is LQKENI. The CDR3, as DNA: TGTGCCAGCTCAGCCTCACGGACAGATATGAACACTGAAGCTTTCTTT. Translating gives CASSASRTDMNTEAFF.

V gene TRBV6-6 combines with J gene TRBJ1-1; 8 positions match TRBD1. This CDR3 region has 15 residues. Germline trimming cut 6 bases from V and 3 bases from J; bases unmatched to any gene: 9. CDR1 is MNHNY and CDR2 is SVGAGI in the germline V gene (reference sequence). The CDR3 DNA sequence: TGTGCCAGCAGAGGACAGGGTGCGGCGGACACTGAAGCTTTCTTT. Translating it yields CASRGQGAADTEAFF.

The chain has TRBV6-6 and TRBJ1-1, with 9 bases that match TRBD1. The CDR3 covers 13 residues. Trimming cost V 8 bases and J 2 bases; bases outside gene matches: 3. CDR1 is MNHNY and CDR2 is SVGAGI in the germline V gene (reference sequence). CDR3 region: CASGGQGNTEAFF. In DNA, the CDR3 is TGTGCCAGCGGGGGACAGGGAAACACTGAAGCTTTCTTT.

V usage is TRBV27 and J usage is TRBJ2-5; 8 nucleotides align to TRBD1. The V segment lost 4 bases and the J segment 5 bases; nucleotides outside the gene matches: 9. Germline-derived CDR1 and CDR2 are MNHEY and SMNVEV (reference sequence). The CDR3 totals 15 residues. CDR3 coding DNA: TGTGCCAGCAGTTCCTCCGGGACAGGCGTCGAGACCCAGTACTTC. Translated: CASSSSGTGVETQYF.

The chain recombines TRBV6-4 with TRBJ1-2, with 9 bases that match TRBD1. The CDR3 consists of 15 residues. Germline-derived CDR1 and CDR2 are MRHNA and SNTAGT. With V trimmed by 3 bases and J by 0 bases, 2 bases remained unmatched. DNA of the CDR3: TGTGCCAGCAGTGAACAGGGGGCAGCTAACTATGGCTACACCTTC. Its translation is CASSEQGAANYGYTF.

Only a few counts were recorded for this clone. This CDR3 reads CASSQFLGGLNTEAFF. CDR3 nucleotide sequence: TGCGCCAGCAGCCAATTCTTGGGGGGATTGAACACTGAAGCTTTCTTT. This chain connects TRBV4-1 to TRBJ1-1, with D maybe TRBD1 (5 bases). The V gene's germline CDR1 is MGHRA and CDR2 YSYEKL. This CDR3 is built from 16 residues. Trimming removed 2 bases from V and 0 bases from J, with 13 bases in between.

The chain joins TRBV23-1 to TRBJ1-2, with D unresolved. TRBV23-1 is an open reading frame whose function is uncertain. CDR3 length: 12 amino acids. Trimming took 3 bases from V and 7 from J, leaving 9 bases between them. The CDR3 is CASSHLASGYTF. CDR3 coding DNA: TGCGCCAGCAGTCACTTAGCTAGTGGCTACACCTTC.

The V and J genes are TRBV14 and TRBJ2-2, with D possibly matching TRBD1 (6 bases). CDR1 is SGHDN and CDR2 is FVKESK in the germline V gene. The CDR3 sequence is 13 residues long. V lost 6 bases, J lost 7 bases, and 12 bases lay in between. CDR3: CASRQQGSGELFF. The CDR3 nucleotides are TGTGCCAGCAGGCAACAGGGAAGCGGGGAGCTGTTTTTT. The full variable domain, with the rest looked up from reference TRBV14 and TRBJ2-2, is EAGVTQFPSHSVIEKGQTVTLRCDPISGHDNLYWYRRVMGKEIKFLLHFVKESKQDESGMPNNRFLAERTGGTYSTLKVQPAELEDSGVYFCASRQQGSGELFFGEGSRLTVL.